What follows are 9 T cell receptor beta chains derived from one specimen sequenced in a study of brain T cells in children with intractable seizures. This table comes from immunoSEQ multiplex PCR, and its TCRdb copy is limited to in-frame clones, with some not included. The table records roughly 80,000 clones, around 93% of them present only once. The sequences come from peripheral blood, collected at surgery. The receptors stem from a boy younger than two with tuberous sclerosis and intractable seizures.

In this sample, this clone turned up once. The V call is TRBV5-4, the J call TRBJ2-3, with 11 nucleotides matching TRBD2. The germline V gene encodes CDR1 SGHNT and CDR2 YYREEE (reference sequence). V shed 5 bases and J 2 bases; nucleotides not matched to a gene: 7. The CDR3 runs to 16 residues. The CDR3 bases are TGTGCCAGCAGAGCCGGGACTAGCGGTTTCACAGATACGCAGTATTTT. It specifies CASRAGTSGFTDTQYF.

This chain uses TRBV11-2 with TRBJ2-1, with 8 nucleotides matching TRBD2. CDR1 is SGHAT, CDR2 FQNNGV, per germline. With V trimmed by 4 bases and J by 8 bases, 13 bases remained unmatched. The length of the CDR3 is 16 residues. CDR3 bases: TGTGCCAGCAGCTCGCTAAGAGCGGGAGTTCCCGATGAGCAGTTCTTC. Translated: CASSSLRAGVPDEQFF.

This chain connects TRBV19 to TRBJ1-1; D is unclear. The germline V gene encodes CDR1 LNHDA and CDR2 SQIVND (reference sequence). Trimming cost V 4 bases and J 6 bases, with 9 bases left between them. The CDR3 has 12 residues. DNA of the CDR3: TGTGCCAGTAGTAATGGACGGGCTGAAGCTTTCTTT. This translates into CASSNGRAEAFF.

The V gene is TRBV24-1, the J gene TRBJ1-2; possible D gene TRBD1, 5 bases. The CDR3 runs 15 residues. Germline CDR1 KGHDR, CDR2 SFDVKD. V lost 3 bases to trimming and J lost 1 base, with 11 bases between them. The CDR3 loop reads CATSDNAGLNYGYTF. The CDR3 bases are TGTGCCACCAGTGATAACGCAGGGCTTAACTATGGCTACACCTTC.

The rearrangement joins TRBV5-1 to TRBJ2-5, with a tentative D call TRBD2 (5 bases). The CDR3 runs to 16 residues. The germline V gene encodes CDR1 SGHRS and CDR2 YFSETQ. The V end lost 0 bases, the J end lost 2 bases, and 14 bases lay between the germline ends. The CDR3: CASSLVLAGFQETQYF. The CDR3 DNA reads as TGCGCCAGCAGCTTGGTTTTGGCGGGTTTTCAAGAGACCCAGTACTTC.

The CDR3 DNA reads as TGTGCCAGCAGCCTCTCCATATTCTCTAGACAAGAGACCCAGTACTTC. The encoded protein is CASSLSIFSRQETQYF. The genes are TRBV25-1 and TRBJ2-5; D is undetermined. Germline-derived CDR1 and CDR2 are MGHDK and SYGVNS. The germline V and J ends were trimmed by 6 bases and 2 bases, with 19 bases remaining between them. CDR3 length: 16 residues.

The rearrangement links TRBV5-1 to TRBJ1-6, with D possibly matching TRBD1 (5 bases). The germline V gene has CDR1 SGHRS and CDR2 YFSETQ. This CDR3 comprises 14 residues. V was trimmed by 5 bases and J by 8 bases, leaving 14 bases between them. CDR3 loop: CASRYRTKDSPLHF. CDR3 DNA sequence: TGCGCCAGCAGATACAGGACCAAGGATTCACCCCTCCACTTT.

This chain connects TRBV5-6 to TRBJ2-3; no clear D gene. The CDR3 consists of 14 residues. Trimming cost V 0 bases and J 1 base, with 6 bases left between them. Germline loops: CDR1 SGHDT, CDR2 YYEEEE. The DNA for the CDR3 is TGTGCCAGCAGCTTGGGGGCAGGCACAGATACGCAGTATTTT. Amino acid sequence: CASSLGAGTDTQYF.

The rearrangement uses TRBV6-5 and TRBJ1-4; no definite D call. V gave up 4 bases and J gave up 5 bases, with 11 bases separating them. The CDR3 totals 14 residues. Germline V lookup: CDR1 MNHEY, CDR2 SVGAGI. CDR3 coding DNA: TGTGCCAGCAGTTTTGGAGGATGGAATGAAAAACTGTTTTTT. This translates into CASSFGGWNEKLFF.